Listed below are T cell receptor beta chains from one sample, sequenced in a study of blood T cell repertoires in COVID-19. Libraries were prepared by immunoSEQ multiplex PCR; TCRdb keeps only in-frame clonotypes and omits some of them. Among around 140,000 clones listed, 65% to 90% were seen once. Sample: peripheral blood. All receptors come from a man in his 60s with active or convalescent COVID-19. Each CDR3 is given with its conserved first and last residue. A D gene is named only where the DNA matches it firmly. A clone size is listed for some rows: how often the clone was seen (once, few, many), or a class if it is expanded.

clone_size: NA
d_call: NA
v_call: TRBV6-5
j_call: TRBJ1-2
cdr3_nt: TGTGCCAGCAGGGTCCAGGGTAACTATGGCTACACCTTC
cdr3_aa: CASRVQGNYGYTF

clone_size: NA
d_call: NA
v_call: TRBV18
j_call: TRBJ2-1
cdr3_nt: TGTGCCAGCTCACCACCCTCGGTCGATGAGCAGTTCTTC
cdr3_aa: CASSPPSVDEQFF

clone_size: NA
d_call: NA
v_call: TRBV6-5
j_call: TRBJ2-1
cdr3_nt: TGTGCCAGCAGTTACTCTTCGGGGTTCTCCTACAATGAGCAGTTCTTC
cdr3_aa: CASSYSSGFSYNEQFF

clone_size: NA
d_call: NA
v_call: TRBV11-3
j_call: TRBJ1-1
cdr3_nt: TGTGCCAGCAGCTGGGGTAATGGGAGGAACACTGAAGCTTTCTTT
cdr3_aa: CASSWGNGRNTEAFF

clone_size: NA
d_call: TRBD1
v_call: TRBV6-5
j_call: TRBJ1-2
cdr3_nt: TGTGCCAGCAGGCGGGACAGGGGTTCTTATGGCTACACCTTC
cdr3_aa: CASRRDRGSYGYTF

clone_size: once
d_call: TRBD1
v_call: TRBV2
j_call: TRBJ1-5
cdr3_nt: TGTGCCAGCAGTTTTCTACAGGGGGCCAGTCAGCCCCAGCATTTT
cdr3_aa: CASSFLQGASQPQHF

clone_size: NA
d_call: TRBD1
v_call: TRBV6-2/TRBV6-3
j_call: TRBJ2-7
cdr3_nt: TGTGCCAGCAGCCTAGACAGGGCCTACGAGCAGTACTTC
cdr3_aa: CASSLDRAYEQYF

clone_size: NA
d_call: NA
v_call: TRBV5-1
j_call: TRBJ1-1
cdr3_nt: TGCGCCAGCACCCAGACAGGCAAGAACACTGAAGCTTTCTTT
cdr3_aa: CASTQTGKNTEAFF

clone_size: NA
d_call: TRBD1
v_call: TRBV5-1
j_call: TRBJ2-2
cdr3_nt: TGCGCCAGCAGCTTGGGGGCAACAGGGGGGCGTGGCACCGGGGAGCTGTTTTTT
cdr3_aa: CASSLGATGGRGTGELFF

clone_size: NA
d_call: TRBD2
v_call: TRBV27
j_call: TRBJ2-3
cdr3_nt: TGTGCCAGCAGTCCGCGGGGGGGTGCAGATACGCAGTATTTT
cdr3_aa: CASSPRGGADTQYF

clone_size: once
d_call: NA
v_call: TRBV7-7
j_call: TRBJ2-3
cdr3_nt: TGTGCTAGCAGCTTAGCGGACAGTAGCACAGATACGCAGTATTTT
cdr3_aa: CASSLADSSTDTQYF

clone_size: NA
d_call: NA
v_call: TRBV4-3
j_call: TRBJ2-1
cdr3_nt: TGCGCCAGCAGCCAAGTGAAGCTCAATGAGCAGTTCTTC
cdr3_aa: CASSQVKLNEQFF

clone_size: NA
d_call: TRBD1
v_call: TRBV2
j_call: TRBJ1-2
cdr3_nt: TGTGCCAGCCTCGAGCTACAGGGGGCAGGAGGCTACACCTTC
cdr3_aa: CASLELQGAGGYTF

clone_size: NA
d_call: TRBD1
v_call: TRBV11-1
j_call: TRBJ1-5
cdr3_nt: TGTGCCAGCAGCCATGACAGGGTTGGCAATCAGCCCCAGCATTTT
cdr3_aa: CASSHDRVGNQPQHF

clone_size: NA
d_call: NA
v_call: TRBV21-1
j_call: TRBJ2-6
cdr3_nt: TGTGCCAGCAGCAACCCGCGGGGTTGGGGAGGCTCTGGGGCCAACGTCCTGACTTTC
cdr3_aa: CASSNPRGWGGSGANVLTF

clone_size: NA
d_call: TRBD1
v_call: TRBV9
j_call: TRBJ2-7
cdr3_nt: TGTGCCAGCAGCGAGAAGGGACAGTGGACCTACGAGCAGTACTTC
cdr3_aa: CASSEKGQWTYEQYF

clone_size: NA
d_call: TRBD1
v_call: TRBV27
j_call: TRBJ1-6
cdr3_nt: TGTGCCAGCAGTTTGTGGACAGGGGTTCCACCCCTCCACTTT
cdr3_aa: CASSLWTGVPPLHF

clone_size: few
d_call: TRBD1
v_call: TRBV10-3
j_call: TRBJ1-3
cdr3_nt: TGTGCCATCAGCCAGGGGGCTGGTGGAAACACCATATATTTT
cdr3_aa: CAISQGAGGNTIYF

clone_size: NA
d_call: NA
v_call: TRBV5-8
j_call: TRBJ2-2
cdr3_nt: TGTGCCAGCACTCCCCTGGGAGCCGGGGAGCTGTTTTTT
cdr3_aa: CASTPLGAGELFF

clone_size: NA
d_call: NA
v_call: TRBV19
j_call: TRBJ1-4
cdr3_nt: TGTGCCAGTAGCCTTGCCGGGACTAGGGGTAATGAAAAACTGTTTTTT
cdr3_aa: CASSLAGTRGNEKLFF

clone_size: NA
d_call: NA
v_call: TRBV7-9
j_call: TRBJ2-3
cdr3_nt: TGTGCCAGCAGCTTATCGGTCTTAAAGCGGGCCCATCTGTTAGATACGCAGTATTTT
cdr3_aa: CASSLSVLKRAHLLDTQYF

clone_size: once
d_call: NA
v_call: TRBV7-7
j_call: TRBJ2-1
cdr3_nt: TGTGCTAGCAGCGCCGGGGTCAGTTCCTACAATGAGCAGTTCTTC
cdr3_aa: CASSAGVSSYNEQFF

clone_size: NA
d_call: NA
v_call: TRBV7-6
j_call: TRBJ1-2
cdr3_nt: TGTGCCAGCAGCTTACTAGTAAACTATGGCTACACCTTC
cdr3_aa: CASSLLVNYGYTF

clone_size: NA
d_call: NA
v_call: TRBV2
j_call: TRBJ2-5
cdr3_nt: TGTGCCAGCCGAGTAAACCAAGAGACCCAGTACTTC
cdr3_aa: CASRVNQETQYF

clone_size: NA
d_call: NA
v_call: TRBV11-3
j_call: TRBJ2-1
cdr3_nt: TGTGCCTCTGAAGGACTTTCACTTGCGCAGTTCTTC
cdr3_aa: CASEGLSLAQFF

clone_size: NA
d_call: NA
v_call: TRBV11-3
j_call: TRBJ1-1
cdr3_nt: TGTGCCAGCAGCGCCCCAGGGAACATGAACACTGAAGCTTTCTTT
cdr3_aa: CASSAPGNMNTEAFF

clone_size: once
d_call: TRBD2
v_call: TRBV5-1
j_call: TRBJ2-1
cdr3_nt: TGCGCCAGCAGCCTCGGGGGGGCGTCCTACAATGAGCAGTTCTTC
cdr3_aa: CASSLGGASYNEQFF

clone_size: NA
d_call: NA
v_call: TRBV13
j_call: TRBJ2-1
cdr3_nt: TGTGCCAGCAGCTGGGACAACAATGAGCAGTTCTTC
cdr3_aa: CASSWDNNEQFF

clone_size: NA
d_call: TRBD1
v_call: TRBV24-1
j_call: TRBJ1-4
cdr3_nt: TGTGCCACCAGTGACCCAGCAGGGGGCGGTAATGAAAAACTGTTTTTT
cdr3_aa: CATSDPAGGGNEKLFF

clone_size: NA
d_call: TRBD2
v_call: TRBV7-9
j_call: TRBJ2-7
cdr3_nt: TGTGCCAGCAGCCCTATAGCGGGCCTCGCCTCCTACGAGCAGTACTTC
cdr3_aa: CASSPIAGLASYEQYF

clone_size: NA
d_call: NA
v_call: TRBV12-3/TRBV12-4
j_call: TRBJ1-5
cdr3_nt: TGTGCCAGCAGTTTACAGTTAAGTCAGCCCCAGCATTTT
cdr3_aa: CASSLQLSQPQHF

clone_size: NA
d_call: NA
v_call: TRBV6-5
j_call: TRBJ1-5
cdr3_nt: TGTGCCAGCATGAAGGAGAGCAATCAGCCCCAGCATTTT
cdr3_aa: CASMKESNQPQHF

clone_size: NA
d_call: NA
v_call: TRBV3-1/TRBV3-2
j_call: TRBJ1-4
cdr3_nt: TGTGCCAGCAGCCAAGATTTTGGGGGGATTTCAGAAACTAATGAAAAACTGTTTTTT
cdr3_aa: CASSQDFGGISETNEKLFF

clone_size: NA
d_call: TRBD1
v_call: TRBV2
j_call: TRBJ1-5
cdr3_nt: TGTGCCAGCATCCCCGGGGACAGCACTCAGCCCCAGCATTTT
cdr3_aa: CASIPGDSTQPQHF

clone_size: NA
d_call: NA
v_call: TRBV5-1
j_call: TRBJ2-1
cdr3_nt: TGCGCCAGCAGCTTATCAGGATTAAGCTCCTACAATGAGCAGTTCTTC
cdr3_aa: CASSLSGLSSYNEQFF

clone_size: NA
d_call: NA
v_call: TRBV6-2/TRBV6-3
j_call: TRBJ1-6
cdr3_nt: TGTGCCAGCAGTTTGACAGCAGAGAATTCACCCCTCCACTTT
cdr3_aa: CASSLTAENSPLHF

clone_size: NA
d_call: NA
v_call: TRBV20-1
j_call: TRBJ1-2
cdr3_nt: TGCAGTGCCTATAACTATGGCTACACCTTC
cdr3_aa: CSAYNYGYTF

clone_size: NA
d_call: TRBD1
v_call: TRBV11-2
j_call: TRBJ1-1
cdr3_nt: TGTGCCAGCAGCTTAGTAAGGACAGGGGCACCAACTGAAGCTTTCTTT
cdr3_aa: CASSLVRTGAPTEAFF

clone_size: NA
d_call: NA
v_call: TRBV10-3
j_call: TRBJ1-2
cdr3_nt: TGTGCCATCAGAGCCTCACAGGGCGCTGGGGATGGCTACACCTTC
cdr3_aa: CAIRASQGAGDGYTF

clone_size: NA
d_call: NA
v_call: TRBV7-9
j_call: TRBJ1-1
cdr3_nt: TGTGCCAGCAGCCCTTGGCGGGAAGGGAGCACTGAAGCTTTCTTT
cdr3_aa: CASSPWREGSTEAFF

clone_size: NA
d_call: NA
v_call: TRBV2
j_call: TRBJ2-7
cdr3_nt: TGTGCCAGCAGTGAAATATCGGTCTACGAGCAGTACTTC
cdr3_aa: CASSEISVYEQYF

clone_size: once
d_call: NA
v_call: TRBV5-1
j_call: TRBJ1-2
cdr3_nt: TGCGCCAGCAGCCCACAGAACCCTAACTATGGCTACACCTTC
cdr3_aa: CASSPQNPNYGYTF

clone_size: NA
d_call: NA
v_call: TRBV12-5
j_call: TRBJ1-2
cdr3_nt: TGTGCTAGTGGCCAACCGGGCTATGGCTACACCTTC
cdr3_aa: CASGQPGYGYTF

clone_size: NA
d_call: TRBD2
v_call: TRBV11-3
j_call: TRBJ2-3
cdr3_nt: TGTGCCAGCAGCGGTAGCGGGGGGTTCGCAGATACGCAGTATTTT
cdr3_aa: CASSGSGGFADTQYF

clone_size: NA
d_call: NA
v_call: TRBV6-2/TRBV6-3
j_call: TRBJ2-3
cdr3_nt: TGTGCCAGCAGTTACCTGGGCGGCACAGATACGCAGTATTTT
cdr3_aa: CASSYLGGTDTQYF

clone_size: NA
d_call: TRBD2
v_call: TRBV6-2/TRBV6-3
j_call: TRBJ2-7
cdr3_nt: TGTGCCAGCAGCCCTCTAGCGGGGGGGAGTTACGAGCAGTACTTC
cdr3_aa: CASSPLAGGSYEQYF

clone_size: NA
d_call: TRBD1
v_call: TRBV19
j_call: TRBJ1-1
cdr3_nt: TGTGCCAGTAGTGGACAGGGGGCGAACACTGAAGCTTTCTTT
cdr3_aa: CASSGQGANTEAFF

clone_size: once
d_call: TRBD1
v_call: TRBV6-2/TRBV6-3
j_call: TRBJ1-2
cdr3_nt: TGTGCCAGCAGTTACACGGGCAGGGGGCACGGACCGGATGGCTACACCTTC
cdr3_aa: CASSYTGRGHGPDGYTF

clone_size: NA
d_call: NA
v_call: TRBV7-8
j_call: TRBJ1-2
cdr3_nt: TGTGCCAGCAGCTTTGGGAACAGGCTCAACAAGGATGGCTACACCTTC
cdr3_aa: CASSFGNRLNKDGYTF

clone_size: NA
d_call: NA
v_call: TRBV6-6
j_call: TRBJ1-4
cdr3_nt: TGTGCCAGCAGTCCCCCCCGGGGGGGGGCAGGGGAAAAACTGTTTTTT
cdr3_aa: CASSPPRGGAGEKLFF

clone_size: NA
d_call: TRBD1
v_call: TRBV4-1
j_call: TRBJ2-7
cdr3_nt: TGCGCCAGCAGCCTACACGTTCGGCCCGGGACAGGGGCCTACGAGCAGTACTTC
cdr3_aa: CASSLHVRPGTGAYEQYF

clone_size: NA
d_call: TRBD2
v_call: TRBV29-1
j_call: TRBJ2-1
cdr3_nt: TGCAGCGTTGAACGCGGGAGCCCCGTCCATGAGCAGTTCTTC
cdr3_aa: CSVERGSPVHEQFF

clone_size: once
d_call: NA
v_call: TRBV19
j_call: TRBJ2-6
cdr3_nt: TGTGCCAGTAGCTCACCAGGATCTGGGGCCAACGTCCTGACTTTC
cdr3_aa: CASSSPGSGANVLTF

clone_size: NA
d_call: NA
v_call: TRBV18
j_call: TRBJ2-3
cdr3_nt: TGTGCCAGCTCACCCGGCACAGATACGCAGTATTTT
cdr3_aa: CASSPGTDTQYF

clone_size: NA
d_call: NA
v_call: TRBV19
j_call: TRBJ1-5
cdr3_nt: TGTGCCAGTAGTATAGTCGGGGGAAGCAATCAGCCCCAGCATTTT
cdr3_aa: CASSIVGGSNQPQHF

clone_size: NA
d_call: NA
v_call: TRBV7-6
j_call: TRBJ1-2
cdr3_nt: TGTGCCAGCAGCCGGACTACAGGCCCCAACTATGGCTACACCTTC
cdr3_aa: CASSRTTGPNYGYTF